Below, 32 T cell receptor beta chains from the same sample are listed, as sequenced in a study of cytomegalovirus exposure and HLA in healthy donors. The primer mix had 60 Vbeta and 13 Jbeta primers. Using immunoSEQ multiplex PCR, the repertoire was profiled, and TCRdb retains in-frame clones only, with some absent. The repertoire holds 280,000 or so clones, with approximately 90% as singletons. Sequencing was carried out using PBMCs. Receptor source: a woman younger than 35 in good health and CMV-seronegative.

The V gene is TRBV29-1, the J gene TRBJ1-1; maybe TRBD1 (6 bases). The CDR3 has 14 amino acids. The V end lost 3 bases, the J end lost 5 bases, and 16 bases lay between the germline ends. The germline V gene encodes CDR1 SQVTM and CDR2 ANQGSEA. The CDR3 sequence: CSVDGGQWGTEAFF. CDR3 coding DNA: TGCAGCGTTGATGGAGGACAGTGGGGGACTGAAGCTTTCTTT.

In the case of this clone: The germline gene is not matched at one end of the junction; a read error may be the cause. This sample includes further DNA sequences coding for the same CDR3. In nucleotides, the CDR3 is TGTGCCAGCAGCTTATCCGGGGGGGTCAACGAGCAGTACTTC. Translated: CASSLSGGVNEQYF. The rearrangement links TRBV27 to TRBJ2-7; 8 nucleotides line up with TRBD2. Per germline, CDR1 MNHEY and CDR2 SMNVEV (reference sequence). This CDR3 has 14 residues.

The chain is built from TRBV5-1 and TRBJ2-6; D might be TRBD1 (6 bases). Trimming removed 4 bases from V and 0 bases from J, with 14 bases in between. Germline V gene data show CDR1 as SGHRS and CDR2 as YFSETQ. The CDR3 is 17 amino acids. The CDR3 DNA reads TGCGCCAGCAGCGGGGGACATCCTACCTCTGGGGCCAACGTCCTGACTTTC. This codes for CASSGGHPTSGANVLTF.

The chain recombines TRBV19 with TRBJ2-3; TRBD2 matches at 8 bases. Looked up from germline, CDR1 is LNHDA and CDR2 is SQIVND (reference sequence). This CDR3 comprises 15 residues. After removal of 4 bases from V and 2 bases from J, the junction contained 5 bases not matched to a gene. CDR3 loop: CASSTYGGATDTQYF. CDR3 coding DNA: TGTGCCAGTAGTACCTACGGGGGGGCCACAGATACGCAGTATTTT. Full variable domain (rest looked up from reference TRBV19 and TRBJ2-3): DGGITQSPKYLFRKEGQNVTLSCEQNLNHDAMYWYRQDPGQGLRLIYYSQIVNDFQKGDIAEGYSVSREKKESFPLTVTSAQKNPTAFYLCASSTYGGATDTQYFGPGTRLTVL.

V gene TRBV7-3 combines with J gene TRBJ2-3; the match to TRBD2 covers 7 bases. Trimming cost V 4 bases and J 3 bases; bases outside gene matches: 7. Germline V gene lookup returns CDR1 SGHTA and CDR2 FQGTGA. The CDR3 is made up of 15 amino acids. CDR3 coding DNA: TGTGCCAGCAGCTCCGGACTAGTCAGTACAGATACGCAGTATTTT. Residues: CASSSGLVSTDTQYF.

J is TRBJ2-7 and V is TRBV18; D gene unclear. CDR1 KGHSH and CDR2 LQKENI come from the germline V gene. The CDR3 runs 15 residues. V lost 0 bases and J 2 bases, leaving 11 bases between the germline ends. The CDR3 DNA reads as TGTGCCAGCTCACCACCCAGTCTTCCGACCTACGAGCAGTACTTC. It translates to CASSPPSLPTYEQYF.

The V and J genes are TRBV29-1 and TRBJ1-1; D is unclear. Germline V gene data show CDR1 as SQVTM and CDR2 as ANQGSEA. The CDR3 runs to 15 residues. V was cut by 1 base and J by 0 bases, with 12 bases left in between. CDR3 bases: TGCAGCGTTGAAGTTCCAGTTCCTTTGAACACTGAAGCTTTCTTT. Translated: CSVEVPVPLNTEAFF.

The rearrangement uses TRBV9 and TRBJ1-6; 7 nucleotides match TRBD1. Germline V gives CDR1 SGDLS, CDR2 YYNGEE. V dropped 1 base and J dropped 7; count of bases not matched to a gene: 5. CDR3 length: 15 residues. CDR3 region: CASSVLGTANSPLHF. CDR3 DNA sequence: TGTGCCAGCAGCGTATTGGGGACAGCCAATTCACCCCTCCACTTT.

The CDR3 sequence: CASSPVLGAQYF. CDR3 bases: TGTGCCAGCTCACCCGTCCTAGGAGCCCAGTACTTC. V and J are TRBV18 and TRBJ2-5; D ambiguous. Germline CDR1 reads KGHSH; CDR2 reads LQKENI. CDR3 size: 12 residues. V gave up 3 bases and J gave up 9 bases, with 11 bases separating them.

The chain uses TRBV2 and TRBJ2-3; 10 bases line up with TRBD2. Germline CDR1 SNHLY, CDR2 FYNNEI. CDR3 size: 19 residues. The V gene end was trimmed by 4 bases and the J gene end by 3 bases; junction bases not matched to a gene: 16. The CDR3 loop reads CASSGYLAGAVFTTDTQYF. In nucleotides, the CDR3 is TGTGCCAGCAGTGGCTACCTAGCGGGGGCCGTATTCACAACAGATACGCAGTATTTT.

V usage is TRBV19 and J usage is TRBJ2-5; 8 bases align to TRBD1. Trimming removed 8 bases from V and 4 bases from J; junction bases left unmatched: 12. Germline V gene lookup returns CDR1 LNHDA and CDR2 SQIVND (reference sequence). The CDR3 covers 15 residues. The CDR3 DNA reads as TGTGCCAGTCGACCCGGGACAGGTGTTATAGAGACCCAGTACTTC. Encoded protein: CASRPGTGVIETQYF.

This clone was found once. In DNA form, the CDR3 reads TGTGCCAGCAGCTTCGCGGCTAACTACGAGCAGTACTTC. This gives the protein CASSFAANYEQYF. The J gene is TRBJ2-7, the V gene TRBV7-3; no clear D gene. CDR1 and CDR2 (germline): SGHTA, FQGTGA. The CDR3 has 13 residues. V was trimmed by 3 bases and J by 3 bases, leaving 9 bases between them.

This rearrangement joins TRBV7-3 to TRBJ2-5; D ambiguous. The germline gives CDR1 SGHTA, CDR2 FQGTGA. This CDR3 is built from 12 residues. Deletions cut 8 bases from V and 3 bases from J, with 10 bases between. The CDR3 DNA reads TGTGCCAGCTCACTAACCAAAGAGACCCAGTACTTC. It translates to CASSLTKETQYF.

For the CDR3, the DNA is TGTGCTAGTGGTTTGGGCACCTCGGGGAACACTGAAGCTTTCTTT. Its translation is CASGLGTSGNTEAFF. The chain uses TRBV12-5 and TRBJ1-1, with D unresolved. Germline V gene lookup returns CDR1 LGHNT and CDR2 FRNRAP. The CDR3 spans 15 residues. The germline V and J ends were trimmed by 1 base and 1 base, with 10 bases remaining between them.

V gene TRBV5-1 combines with J gene TRBJ2-2; possible D gene TRBD1, 5 bases. Trimming pared 0 bases from V and 4 bases from J, leaving 13 bases between. CDR3 size: 16 residues. Germline V CDR1 and CDR2: SGHRS, YFSETQ. The CDR3 loop is CASSLVSRGFTGELFF. The DNA of the CDR3 is TGCGCCAGCAGCTTGGTTTCTAGGGGTTTCACCGGGGAGCTGTTTTTT.

This chain links TRBV7-9 with TRBJ2-7, with 7 bases lining up with TRBD1. The length of the CDR3 is 14 residues. Germline CDR1 reads SEHNR; CDR2 reads FQNEAQ (reference sequence). V dropped 5 bases and J dropped 4; count of bases not matched to a gene: 8. CDR3 DNA: TGTGCCAGCAGCCCCCGAACAGGGGAGTACGAGCAGTACTTC. It codes for CASSPRTGEYEQYF.

The CDR3 DNA is TGTGCCAGCAGCCCCCTCGGGACAGGGGTCTACGAGCAGTACTTC. Translating it yields CASSPLGTGVYEQYF. V usage is TRBV9 and J usage is TRBJ2-7; 10 bases align to TRBD1. The CDR3 extends over 15 amino acids. CDR1 SGDLS and CDR2 YYNGEE come from the germline V gene. The trim removed 4 bases at V and 3 bases at J, leaving 7 bases unmatched. The full variable domain, in which reference TRBV9 and TRBJ2-7 provide the parts outside the CDR3, is DSGVTQTPKHLITATGQRVTLRCSPRSGDLSVYWYQQSLDQGLQFLIQYYNGEERAKGNILERFSAQQFPDLHSELNLSSLELGDSALYFCASSPLGTGVYEQYFGPGTRLTVT.

The chain employs TRBV5-1 and TRBJ2-5, with D perhaps matching TRBD1 (6 bases). CDR1 and CDR2 (germline): SGHRS, YFSETQ. The CDR3 has 13 amino acids. V was shortened by 4 bases and J by 5 bases, with 12 bases between the two germline ends. The CDR3, as DNA: TGCGCCAGCAGCCCCCAGGGGTGGGAGACCCAGTACTTC. It encodes CASSPQGWETQYF.

The chain couples TRBV19 to TRBJ2-4, with 9 bases fitting TRBD2. CDR3 size: 16 residues. With 1 base clipped from V and 7 bases from J, the junction kept 8 bases outside the gene matches. CDR1 is LNHDA and CDR2 is SQIVND in the germline V gene (reference sequence). CDR3 residues: CASSIGASGDRNIQYF. The CDR3 nucleotides read TGTGCCAGTAGTATAGGGGCTAGCGGGGATAGGAACATTCAGTACTTC.

This clone was counted a single time. The rearrangement joins TRBV15 to TRBJ1-5; TRBD1 agrees at 8 bases. After removal of 0 bases from V and 0 bases from J, the junction contained 7 bases not matched to a gene. Germline lookup yields CDR1 LNHNV and CDR2 YYDKDF (reference sequence). The CDR3 spans 18 residues. The CDR3 here is CATSREERTGFSNQPQHF. DNA for the CDR3: TGTGCCACCAGCAGAGAGGAACGGACAGGGTTTAGCAATCAGCCCCAGCATTTT.

V and J are TRBV15 and TRBJ2-1; tentatively, D is TRBD2 (7 bases). Per the germline V gene, CDR1 is LNHNV and CDR2 is YYDKDF (reference sequence). This CDR3 is built from 21 residues. V dropped 6 bases and J dropped 0 bases, with 30 bases sitting between them. DNA of the CDR3: TGTGCCACCAGGGGTTTCGCCGGGGGGCCTCCCCCTTCGAGCTCCTACAATGAGCAGTTCTTC. This sequence encodes CATRGFAGGPPPSSSYNEQFF.

This chain links TRBV6-1 with TRBJ2-2; tentatively, D is TRBD1 (5 bases). Germline V lookup: CDR1 MNHNS, CDR2 SASEGT. This CDR3 has 16 residues. V lost 4 bases and J lost 1, with 13 bases in between. Here the CDR3 reads CASSAFSTENTGELFF. As DNA, the CDR3 is TGTGCCAGCAGTGCTTTTTCGACAGAGAACACCGGGGAGCTGTTTTTT.

This clone has only one observation. This rearrangement joins TRBV7-9 to TRBJ2-7; tentatively, D is TRBD1 (6 bases). The CDR3 loop spans 15 amino acids. The germline V gene encodes CDR1 SEHNR and CDR2 FQNEAQ (reference sequence). Trimming took off 5 bases at V and 2 bases at J, with 16 bases between the two ends. The CDR3 region has the DNA TGTGCCAGCAGCCGCCCGGACAGTCTAACCTACGAGCAGTACTTC. Its translation: CASSRPDSLTYEQYF. The full variable domain, in which reference TRBV7-9 and TRBJ2-7 provide the parts outside the CDR3, is DTGVSQNPRHKITKRGQNVTFRCDPISEHNRLYWYRQTLGQGPEFLTYFQNEAQLEKSRLLSDRFSAERPKGSFSTLEIQRTEQGDSAMYLCASSRPDSLTYEQYFGPGTRLTVT.

The chain employs TRBV29-1 and TRBJ2-1; TRBD2 matches at 9 bases. This CDR3 region has 12 residues. Germline V gene data show CDR1 as SQVTM and CDR2 as ANQGSEA. Unmatched junction bases numbered 5, after V lost 6 bases and J lost 8 bases. CDR3 loop: CSVSGGFDEQFF. The CDR3 DNA is TGCAGCGTCAGCGGGGGGTTCGATGAGCAGTTCTTC.

The chain is built from TRBV6-1 and TRBJ2-3; 10 bases match TRBD2. V gave up 4 bases and J gave up 5 bases; unmatched junction bases: 9. Looked up from germline, CDR1 is MNHNS and CDR2 is SASEGT. CDR3 length equals 16 residues. This CDR3 is CASSGMSGGVGDTQYF. Here the CDR3 DNA reads TGTGCCAGCAGTGGCATGAGCGGGGGGGTGGGAGATACGCAGTATTTT.

The V call is TRBV5-1, the J call TRBJ1-1, with 8 nucleotides matching TRBD1. V lost 4 bases, J lost 8 bases, and 10 bases stayed unmatched. The CDR3 runs 14 residues. CDR1 and CDR2 from the germline V gene are SGHRS and YFSETQ. The CDR3 region is CASSTDGQGAEAFF. The CDR3 coding sequence is TGCGCCAGCAGCACGGACGGACAGGGAGCGGAAGCTTTCTTT.

The V call is TRBV21-1, the J call TRBJ1-5; TRBD1 is the table's D call and was not checked against the DNA. TRBV21-1 constitutes a pseudogene. The CDR3 has 16 residues. The CDR3, as DNA: TGTGCCAGCACCTGGACAGGGGGAGGGGGGCGGTGGCCCCAGCATTTT. It translates to CASTWTGGGGRWPQHF.

This clone was counted once. The chain carries TRBV5-4 and TRBJ2-3, with D perhaps matching TRBD2 (6 bases). The CDR3 extends over 15 amino acids. CDR1 and CDR2 (germline): SGHNT, YYREEE (reference sequence). Trimming cost V 0 bases and J 0 bases, with 8 bases left between them. The CDR3 sequence: CASSLGGVSTDTQYF. The CDR3 DNA reads TGTGCCAGCAGCTTGGGCGGGGTCAGCACAGATACGCAGTATTTT.

This rearrangement joins TRBV7-2 to TRBJ2-2; D possibly corresponds to TRBD2 (5 bases). Germline V CDR1 and CDR2: SGHTA, FQGNSA. V lost 2 bases, J lost 1 base, and 11 bases lay in between. This CDR3 has 16 amino acids. The CDR3 region is CASSLLGSRNTGELFF. The CDR3 coding sequence is TGTGCCAGCAGCTTATTAGGGAGTCGGAACACCGGGGAGCTGTTTTTT.

The chain joins TRBV6-4 to TRBJ1-1; D gene ambiguous. V gave up 2 bases and J gave up 5 bases, with 18 bases separating them. This CDR3 is built from 16 residues. In germline, CDR1 is MRHNA, CDR2 SNTAGT. The CDR3 DNA follows: TGTGCCAGCAGTGACCCGACGGCGGGTAGAGGAACTGAAGCTTTCTTT. It codes for CASSDPTAGRGTEAFF.

The chain uses TRBV19 and TRBJ2-7; possible D gene TRBD1, 5 bases. The CDR3 totals 14 residues. V lost 3 bases and J 5 bases, leaving 14 bases between the germline ends. In germline, CDR1 is LNHDA, CDR2 SQIVND (reference sequence). In DNA, the CDR3 is TGTGCCAGTAGTATGGTAAAGGGGTCCGACGAGCAGTACTTC. This codes for CASSMVKGSDEQYF.

The chain is built from TRBV5-6 and TRBJ2-1; D is unclear. CDR1 is SGHDT, CDR2 YYEEEE, per germline. The ends were cut back, 0 bases at V and 10 bases at J, with 5 bases in the middle. The CDR3 is 11 residues long. The DNA for the CDR3 is TGTGCCAGCAGCTTGGGGCTGGAGCAGTTCTTC. It encodes CASSLGLEQFF.